This T cell receptor (beta chain) was recovered during a study of blood T cell repertoires in COVID-19. This table comes from immunoSEQ multiplex PCR, and its TCRdb copy is limited to in-frame clones, with some not included. The sample consists of more than 70,000 clones, about nine tenths of them appearing once. There are a few counts of this clone. The ends were cut back, 0 bases at V and 7 bases at J, with 13 bases in the middle. The CDR3 sequence is 14 residues long. Germline V lookup: CDR1 SNHLY, CDR2 FYNNEI. This clonotype originated in a woman older than 75 with acute or convalescent COVID-19. The genes are TRBV2 and TRBJ2-7; D is possibly TRBD2 (5 bases). Sequenced: peripheral blood. The CDR3 spells CASSEAVFWREQYF. The DNA of the CDR3 is TGTGCCAGCAGTGAAGCCGTTTTCTGGAGGGAGCAGTACTTC.